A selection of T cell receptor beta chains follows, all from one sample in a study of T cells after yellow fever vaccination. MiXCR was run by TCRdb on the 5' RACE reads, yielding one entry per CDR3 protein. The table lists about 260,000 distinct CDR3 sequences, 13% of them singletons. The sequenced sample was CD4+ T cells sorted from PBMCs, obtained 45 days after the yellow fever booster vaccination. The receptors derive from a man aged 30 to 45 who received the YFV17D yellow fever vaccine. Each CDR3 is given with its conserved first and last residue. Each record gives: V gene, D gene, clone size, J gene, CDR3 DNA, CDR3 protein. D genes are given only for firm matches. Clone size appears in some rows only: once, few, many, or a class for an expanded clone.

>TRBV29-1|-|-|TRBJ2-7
TGCAGCGTTGTTCTGGTGTGGCAGTCCTACGAGCAGTACTTC
CSVVLVWQSYEQYF
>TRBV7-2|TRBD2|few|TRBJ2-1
TGTGCCAGCAGCTTCGGTGCATCTAGCGGGAGGGATGGTGAGCAGTTCTTC
CASSFGASSGRDGEQFF
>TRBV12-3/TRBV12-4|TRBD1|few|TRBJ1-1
TGTGCCAGCAGTCCCCAATCGGGGACAGACACTGAAGCTTTCTTT
CASSPQSGTDTEAFF
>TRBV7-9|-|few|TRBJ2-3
TGTGCCAGCAGAACCGACGGGGGCACAGATACGCAGTATTTT
CASRTDGGTDTQYF
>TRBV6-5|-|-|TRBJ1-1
TGTGCCAGCAGTTACCGGCGGGGGGAGACTGAAGCTTTCTTT
CASSYRRGETEAFF
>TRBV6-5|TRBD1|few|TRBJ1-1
TGTGCCAGCAGTTCAGGCACAGGGGAGAGAAACACTGAAGCTTTCTTT
CASSSGTGERNTEAFF
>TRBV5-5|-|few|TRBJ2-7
TGTGCCAGCAGCCCGGGAGCCTCCGAGCAGTACTTC
CASSPGASEQYF
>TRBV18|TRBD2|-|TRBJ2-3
TGTGCCAGCTCCCTTGGACTAGCGGGGTCCAAGTATTTT
CASSLGLAGSKYF
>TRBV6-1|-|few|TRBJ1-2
TGTGCCAGCAGTGCGAAGACAGGCGGTAACTATGGCTACACCTTC
CASSAKTGGNYGYTF
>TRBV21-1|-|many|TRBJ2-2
TGTGCCAGCAGCAAATCCACAGGGGGCTACGCCGGGGAGCTGTTTTTT
CASSKSTGGYAGELFF
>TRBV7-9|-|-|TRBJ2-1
TGTGCCAGCAGCGATTACAGGGAGATAGGTGAGCAGTTCTTC
CASSDYREIGEQFF
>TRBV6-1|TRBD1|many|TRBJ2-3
TGTGCCAGCAGGCGACAGGGAGGCACAGATACGCAGTATTTT
CASRRQGGTDTQYF
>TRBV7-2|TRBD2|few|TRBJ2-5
TGTGCCAGCAGCTTAGGGCTAGCGGGAGTTTGGACCCAGTACTTC
CASSLGLAGVWTQYF
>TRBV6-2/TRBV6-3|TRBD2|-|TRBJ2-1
TGTGCCAGCAGTTACCGCGGGACTAGCGGGAGCAATGAGCAGTTCTTC
CASSYRGTSGSNEQFF
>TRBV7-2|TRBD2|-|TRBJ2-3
TGTGCCAGCAGCCCGACTAGCGGGCAGTATTTT
CASSPTSGQYF
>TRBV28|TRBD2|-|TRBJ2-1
TGTGCCTCCGAAGGGACTAGCGGGAGTTATGAGCAGTTCTTC
CASEGTSGSYEQFF
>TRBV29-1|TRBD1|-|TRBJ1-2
TGCAGCGTTGGACAGGGGGACGGCTACACCTTC
CSVGQGDGYTF
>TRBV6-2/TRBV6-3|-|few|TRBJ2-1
TGTGCCAGCAGTCTGACAACCACTTCGAATGAGCAGTTCTTC
CASSLTTTSNEQFF
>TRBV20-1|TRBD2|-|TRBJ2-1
TGCAGTGGTCGAGGGACTAGCGGGATGGATGAGCAGTTCTTC
CSGRGTSGMDEQFF
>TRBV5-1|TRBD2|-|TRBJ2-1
TGCGCCAGCAGCTGGGCGGGGGGGGCAAACAATGAGCAGTTCTTC
CASSWAGGANNEQFF
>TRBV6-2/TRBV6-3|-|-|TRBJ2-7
TGTGCCAGCAACCCCGGGGACGCACAATGGAGGGGCGAGCAGTACTTC
CASNPGDAQWRGEQYF
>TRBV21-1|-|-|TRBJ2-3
TGTGCCAGCAGCAAAGAACGAGGGATCAGCACAGATACGCAGTATTTT
CASSKERGISTDTQYF
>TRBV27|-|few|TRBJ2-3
TGTGCCAGCAGTCCATTGTCCCGGACGCTCCCAGATACGCAGTATTTT
CASSPLSRTLPDTQYF
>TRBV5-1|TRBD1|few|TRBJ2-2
TGCGCCAGCAGCGGTAGGACAGGAGCGAACACCGGGGAGCTGTTTTTT
CASSGRTGANTGELFF
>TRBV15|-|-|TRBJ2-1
TGTGCCACCAGCAGGTCGGGTGGAAACGGGAATGAGCAGTTCTTC
CATSRSGGNGNEQFF
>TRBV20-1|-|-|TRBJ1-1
TGCAGTCCACAGAAGAACACTGAAGCTTTCTTT
CSPQKNTEAFF
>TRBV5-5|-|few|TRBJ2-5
TGTGCCAGCAGCTCGCGGTGGGGGCAAGAGACCCAGTACTTC
CASSSRWGQETQYF
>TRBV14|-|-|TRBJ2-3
TGTGCCAGCAGCCCTGGGGCTAGATTGTCGGATACGCAGTATTTT
CASSPGARLSDTQYF
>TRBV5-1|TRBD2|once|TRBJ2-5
TGCGCCAGCAGCCCGGGCGGGAGGGAGGAGACCCAGTACTTC
CASSPGGREETQYF
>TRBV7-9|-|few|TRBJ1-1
TGTGCCAGCAGCCCACCGGACACGCACACTGAAGCTTTCTTT
CASSPPDTHTEAFF
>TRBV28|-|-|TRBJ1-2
TGTGCCAGCAGTACAACCTCCTTGGGGGGCTACACCTTC
CASSTTSLGGYTF
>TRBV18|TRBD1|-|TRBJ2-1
TGTGCCAGCTCATCCGGGACAGGGGCGTACAATGAGCAGTTCTTC
CASSSGTGAYNEQFF
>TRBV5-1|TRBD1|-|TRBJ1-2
TGCGCCAGCAGCCGGGGACAGGGCTATGGCTACACCTTC
CASSRGQGYGYTF
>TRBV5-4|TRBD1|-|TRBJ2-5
TGTGCCAGCAGGTCCGGGACAGGATATATCGGGGGAGAGACCCAGTACTTC
CASRSGTGYIGGETQYF
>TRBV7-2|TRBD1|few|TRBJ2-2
TGTGCCAGCAGCGTCCGGGACAGGGGGACCGGGGAGCTGTTTTTT
CASSVRDRGTGELFF
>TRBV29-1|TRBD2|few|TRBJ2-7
TGCAGCGTTACTAGCGGACACTCCTACGAGCAGTACTTC
CSVTSGHSYEQYF
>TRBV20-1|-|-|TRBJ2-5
TGCAGTGCACCGGAGGACAGTCGGTTCCAAGAGACCCAGTACTTC
CSAPEDSRFQETQYF
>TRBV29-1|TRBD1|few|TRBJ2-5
TGCAGCGTAGAAAAACAGGGGGCCGGGGCCCAGTACTTC
CSVEKQGAGAQYF
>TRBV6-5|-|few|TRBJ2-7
TGTGCCAGCAGACATGGAAACTACGAGCAGTACTTC
CASRHGNYEQYF
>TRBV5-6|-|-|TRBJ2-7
TGTGCCAGCAGCCAGGCGAGGGCTCGTAGGGCCTACGAGCAGTACTTC
CASSQARARRAYEQYF
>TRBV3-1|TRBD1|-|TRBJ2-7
TGTGCCAGCAGCCGCCAGACAGGGCCCCTCGAGCAGTACTTC
CASSRQTGPLEQYF
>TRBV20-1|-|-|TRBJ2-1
TGCAGTGCTTTAAGCCGTCGGGGATCCTACAATGAGCAGTTCTTC
CSALSRRGSYNEQFF
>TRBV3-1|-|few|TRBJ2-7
TGTGCCAGCAGCCAAGGAAGGACAGAACACTTC
CASSQGRTEHF
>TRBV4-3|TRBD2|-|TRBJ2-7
TGCGCCAGCAGTCTCGAGACTAGCGGACCGTACGAGCAGTACTTC
CASSLETSGPYEQYF
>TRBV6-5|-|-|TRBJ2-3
TGTGTCAGCAGTTACCTACTCGGTACACACGGCACAGATACGCAGTATTTT
CVSSYLLGTHGTDTQYF
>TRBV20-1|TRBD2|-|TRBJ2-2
TGCAGTGCCTCACTAGCGCAGAACACCGGGGAGCTGTTTTTT
CSASLAQNTGELFF
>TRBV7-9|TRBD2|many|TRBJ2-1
TGTGCCAGCGGCTTGCGGGAGGGGTACAATGAGCAGTTCTTC
CASGLREGYNEQFF
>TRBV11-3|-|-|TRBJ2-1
TGTGCCAGCAGCTTAGTGGCGACTAGCTACAATGAGCAGTTCTTC
CASSLVATSYNEQFF
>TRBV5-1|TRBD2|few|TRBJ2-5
TGCGCCACCTCCCTTAGCGGGTACCAAGAGACCCAGTACTTC
CATSLSGYQETQYF
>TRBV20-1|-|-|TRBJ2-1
TGCAGTGCTAGAGGAGATAGCGACAATGAGCAGTTCTTC
CSARGDSDNEQFF
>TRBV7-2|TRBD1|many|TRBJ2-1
TGTGCCAGCAGCTTAACAGGGGGGTACAATGAGCAGTTCTTC
CASSLTGGYNEQFF
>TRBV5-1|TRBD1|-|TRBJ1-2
TGCGCCAGCCAGCGGGGGACAGAAGAGTATGGCTACACCTTC
CASQRGTEEYGYTF
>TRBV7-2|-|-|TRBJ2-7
TGTGCCAGCAGCCCTTCCCAGAGCGGGCCTAGCTCCTACGAGCAGTACTTC
CASSPSQSGPSSYEQYF
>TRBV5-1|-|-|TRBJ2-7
TGCGCCAGCAGCTTGGCCTTTGCAGGGCCCTACGAGCAGTACTTC
CASSLAFAGPYEQYF
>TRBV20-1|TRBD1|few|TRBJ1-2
TGCAGTGCTCCGTCAGGGGGTACTAACTATGGCTACACCTTC
CSAPSGGTNYGYTF
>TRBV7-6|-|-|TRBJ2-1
TGTGCCAGCAGCTCCCTTAAATCCCATGAGCAGTTCTTC
CASSSLKSHEQFF
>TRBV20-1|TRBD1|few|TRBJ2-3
TGCAGTGCTACCCCCGCGGACAGGGGGAGGACAGATACGCAGTATTTT
CSATPADRGRTDTQYF